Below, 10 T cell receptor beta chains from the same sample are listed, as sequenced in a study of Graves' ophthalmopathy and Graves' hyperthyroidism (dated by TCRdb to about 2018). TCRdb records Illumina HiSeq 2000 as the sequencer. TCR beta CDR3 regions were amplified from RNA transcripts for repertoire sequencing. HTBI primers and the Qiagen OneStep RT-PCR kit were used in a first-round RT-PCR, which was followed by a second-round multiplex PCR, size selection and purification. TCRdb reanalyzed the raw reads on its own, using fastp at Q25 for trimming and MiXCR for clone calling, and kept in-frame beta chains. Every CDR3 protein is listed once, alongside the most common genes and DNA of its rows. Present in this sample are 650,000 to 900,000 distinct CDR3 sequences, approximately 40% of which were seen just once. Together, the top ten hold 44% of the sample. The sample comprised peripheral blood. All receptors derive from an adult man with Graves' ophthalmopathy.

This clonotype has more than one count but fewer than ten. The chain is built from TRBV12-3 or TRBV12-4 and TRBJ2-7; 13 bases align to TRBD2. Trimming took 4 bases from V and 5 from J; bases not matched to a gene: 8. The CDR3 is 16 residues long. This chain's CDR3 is CASSYLRTSGSDEQYF. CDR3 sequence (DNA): TGTGCCAGCAGTTACCTTAGGACTAGCGGGAGTGACGAGCAGTACTTC.

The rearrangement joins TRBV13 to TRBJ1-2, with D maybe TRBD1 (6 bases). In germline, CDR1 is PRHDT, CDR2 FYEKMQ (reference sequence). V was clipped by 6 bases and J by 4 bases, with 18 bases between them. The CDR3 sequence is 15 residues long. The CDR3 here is CASSEDGTIAYGYTF. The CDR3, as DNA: TGTGCCAGCAGTGAGGATGGGACAATTGCCTATGGCTACACCTTC.

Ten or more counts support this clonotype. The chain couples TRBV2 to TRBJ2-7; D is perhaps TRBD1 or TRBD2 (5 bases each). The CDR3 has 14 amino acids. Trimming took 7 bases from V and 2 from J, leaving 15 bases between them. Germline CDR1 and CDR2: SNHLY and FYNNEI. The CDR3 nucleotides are TGTGCCAGCACCGGGACGGACCGTCCCTACGAGCAGTACTTC. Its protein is CASTGTDRPYEQYF.

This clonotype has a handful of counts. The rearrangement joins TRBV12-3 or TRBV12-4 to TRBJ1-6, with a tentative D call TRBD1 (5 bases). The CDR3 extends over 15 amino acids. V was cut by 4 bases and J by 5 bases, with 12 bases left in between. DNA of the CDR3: TGTGCCAGCAGTTACTCCCGGGGGGATAATTCACCCCTCCACTTT. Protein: CASSYSRGDNSPLHF.

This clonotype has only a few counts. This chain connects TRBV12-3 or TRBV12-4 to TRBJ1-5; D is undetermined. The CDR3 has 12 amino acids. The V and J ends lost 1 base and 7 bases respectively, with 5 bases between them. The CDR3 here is CASSLGFQPQHF. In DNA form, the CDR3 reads TGTGCCAGCAGTTTAGGGTTCCAGCCCCAGCATTTT.

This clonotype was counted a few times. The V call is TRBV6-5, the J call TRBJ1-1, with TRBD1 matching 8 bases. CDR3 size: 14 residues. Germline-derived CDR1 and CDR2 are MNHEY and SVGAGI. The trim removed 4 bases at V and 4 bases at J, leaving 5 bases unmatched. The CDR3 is CASSSITGGTEAFF. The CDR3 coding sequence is TGTGCCAGCAGTTCGATTACAGGGGGCACTGAAGCTTTCTTT.

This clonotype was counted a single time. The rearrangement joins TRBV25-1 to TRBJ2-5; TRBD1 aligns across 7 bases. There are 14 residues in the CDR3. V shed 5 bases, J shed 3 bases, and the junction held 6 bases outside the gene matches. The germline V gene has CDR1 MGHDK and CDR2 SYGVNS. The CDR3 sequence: CASSLGQREETQYF. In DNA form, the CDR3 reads TGTGCCAGCAGTCTGGGACAGAGGGAAGAGACCCAGTACTTC.

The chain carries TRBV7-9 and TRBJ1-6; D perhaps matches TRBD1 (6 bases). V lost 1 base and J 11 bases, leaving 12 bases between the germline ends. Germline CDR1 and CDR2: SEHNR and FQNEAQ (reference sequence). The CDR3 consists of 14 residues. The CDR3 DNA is TGTGCCAGCAGCTTAGTGGGGGGCGGAACACCCCTCCACTTT. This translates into CASSLVGGGTPLHF.

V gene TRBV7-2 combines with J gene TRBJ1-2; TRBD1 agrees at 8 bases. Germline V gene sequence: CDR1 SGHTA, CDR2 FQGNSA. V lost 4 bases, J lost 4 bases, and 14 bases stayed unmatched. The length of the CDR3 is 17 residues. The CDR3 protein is CASSSRTGSFLGYGYTF. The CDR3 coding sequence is TGTGCCAGCAGCTCCAGGACAGGGTCCTTCCTTGGCTATGGCTACACCTTC.

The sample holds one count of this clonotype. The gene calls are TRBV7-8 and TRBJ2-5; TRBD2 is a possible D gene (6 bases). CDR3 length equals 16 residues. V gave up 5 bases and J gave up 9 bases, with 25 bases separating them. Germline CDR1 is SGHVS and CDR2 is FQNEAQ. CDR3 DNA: TGTGCCAGCAGCCCTCTGGGGAGGACGGGCAATCAGCCCCAGTACTTC. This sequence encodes CASSPLGRTGNQPQYF.